A selection of T cell receptor beta chains follows, all from one sample in a study of blood T cell repertoires in COVID-19. The protocol was immunoSEQ multiplex PCR, while the TCRdb copy is restricted to in-frame clones and leaves out a portion. The repertoire holds roughly 260,000 clones, with 88% as singletons. Input material: peripheral blood. The source is a man in his sixties who had recovered from COVID-19. Each CDR3 is given with its conserved first and last residue. A D gene is named only where the DNA matches it firmly. Not all rows give a size; the values are once, few, many and, for expanded clones, a class.

j_call clone_size d_call v_call cdr3_nt cdr3_aa
TRBJ2-5 few . TRBV5-4 TGTGCCAGCAGCTTGGGGAGTAGAATACAAGAGACCCAGTACTTC CASSLGSRIQETQYF
TRBJ2-3 once TRBD2 TRBV3-1/TRBV3-2 TGTGCCAGCGGCAGACTAGCCGCGGGCCTGAGCACAGATACGCAGTATTTT CASGRLAAGLSTDTQYF
TRBJ2-1 . TRBD2 TRBV5-4 TGTGCCAGCACCCTAAGCGGGGGCGCGAGTTACAGGCAGTTCTTC CASTLSGGASYRQFF
TRBJ2-1 . . TRBV5-1 TGCGCCAGCTCAGGGGTAGGAGCGTACAATGAGCAGTTCTTC CASSGVGAYNEQFF
TRBJ2-2 . . TRBV19 TGTGCCACCGCCAGACAGTACACCGGGGAGCTGTTTTTT CATARQYTGELFF
TRBJ1-4 . . TRBV29-1 TGCAGCGCGGTGACAGGCTCAACTAATGAAAAACTGTTTTTT CSAVTGSTNEKLFF
TRBJ1-1 . . TRBV10-3 TGTGCCATCAGTGAGTTCGGGGGGAATGAAGCTTTCTTT CAISEFGGNEAFF
TRBJ2-3 . TRBD2 TRBV27 TGTGCCAGCAGTTTTAGCGGGGGGGAGTACACAGATACGCAGTATTTT CASSFSGGEYTDTQYF
TRBJ2-7 . TRBD2 TRBV4-2 TGTGCCAGCAGCCAAGATCACGGGACTAGCGGGGGGAACTACGAGCAGTACTTC CASSQDHGTSGGNYEQYF
TRBJ2-1 . TRBD2 TRBV27 TGTGCCAGCAGTTTAGCGCCTAGCGGGTTCCATGAGCAGTTCTTC CASSLAPSGFHEQFF
TRBJ2-2 . . TRBV9 TGTGCCAGCAGCGTAGTGGTAGCCGGGGAGCTGTTTTTT CASSVVVAGELFF
TRBJ2-1 . TRBD2 TRBV5-4 TGTGCCAGCAGCCTAGACAGCGGGGTCACTGAGCAGTTCTTC CASSLDSGVTEQFF
TRBJ1-1 few TRBD1 TRBV2 TGTGCCAGCGACCCTAGGACAGGGTCCTCTATGAACACTGAAGCTTTCTTT CASDPRTGSSMNTEAFF
TRBJ2-2 . . TRBV29-1 TGCAGCACCATCAGGGGCGGGGAGCTGTTTTTT CSTIRGGELFF
TRBJ2-7 . TRBD1 TRBV5-6 TGTGCCAGCAGCTTGACAGGGGCCCCCTCCGAGCAGTACTTC CASSLTGAPSEQYF
TRBJ1-5 few TRBD1 TRBV6-5 TGTGCCAGCAATCCTACAGGGGGTGCCAATCAGCCCCAGCATTTT CASNPTGGANQPQHF
TRBJ2-5 once TRBD2 TRBV25-1 TGTGCCAGCAGTGACCAAGGACTAGCGGCGCAAGAGACCCAGTACTTC CASSDQGLAAQETQYF
TRBJ2-1 . TRBD2 TRBV30 TGTGCCTGGAGTGCCGGGACTAGCGGGGTGGATGAGCAGTTCTTC CAWSAGTSGVDEQFF
TRBJ2-2 . TRBD1 TRBV19 TGTGCCAGTAGTCCACGACAGGGATATCAGGGGGAGCTGTTTTTT CASSPRQGYQGELFF
TRBJ1-2 few . TRBV3-1/TRBV3-2 TGTGCCAGCAGCCTTGAAGGGCAGGGACTTGATGGCTACACCTTC CASSLEGQGLDGYTF
TRBJ2-2 once . TRBV2 TGTGCCAGCAGTGTAGTCGAGGGGAACACCGGGGAGCTGTTTTTT CASSVVEGNTGELFF
TRBJ2-7 . . TRBV19 TGTGCCAGTAGCACTAGGAGTTTCAACGACGAGCAGTACTTC CASSTRSFNDEQYF
TRBJ2-2 . . TRBV6-5 TGTGCCAGCAGTTTTCCAGGAGGGACCGGGGAGCTGTTTTTT CASSFPGGTGELFF
TRBJ1-4 . . TRBV4-2 TGTGCCAGCAGCCAAGTTCTATGGGAGATTAATGAAAAACTGTTTTTT CASSQVLWEINEKLFF
TRBJ1-1 . TRBD1 TRBV6-5 TGTGCCACCGGGGACAGGGGCGGCATGAACACTGAAGCTTTCTTT CATGDRGGMNTEAFF
TRBJ2-3 once TRBD2 TRBV7-2 TGTGCCAGCAGCGCGGGACTAGCGGGGGGGCGCACAGATACGCAGTATTTT CASSAGLAGGRTDTQYF
TRBJ2-7 . TRBD1 TRBV25-1 TGTGCCAGCAGTTTAGGACAGGGTCTAAGCGAGCAGTACTTC CASSLGQGLSEQYF
TRBJ2-7 . TRBD1 TRBV5-1 TGCGCCAGCAGCTCCGGGACAGGGCGGCACGAGCAGTACTTC CASSSGTGRHEQYF
TRBJ2-5 . . TRBV10-3 TGTGCCATCAGTGAGACAGGAACGGAGACCCAGTACTTC CAISETGTETQYF
TRBJ1-5 . . TRBV7-9 TGTGCCAGCAGCTCGGACAGTAGCAATCAGCCCCAGCATTTT CASSSDSSNQPQHF
TRBJ2-7 . . TRBV30 TGTGCCTGGAGTGTATATTTCTCCTACGAGCAGTACTTC CAWSVYFSYEQYF
TRBJ2-1 . TRBD2 TRBV5-4 TGTGCCAGCCTTCGGCGCGGGGGGGATGAGCAGTTCTTC CASLRRGGDEQFF
TRBJ1-3 once . TRBV10-3 TGTGCCATCAGGGAAACAGGGTGGGCTGGAAACACCATATATTTT CAIRETGWAGNTIYF
TRBJ1-2 . TRBD1 TRBV18 TGTGCCAGCTCACGCGACCGGGACAGGGGGGTTGGCTACACCTTC CASSRDRDRGVGYTF
TRBJ2-1 . . TRBV20-1 TGCAGTGCTAGTATCCCCACCTTGGGGACAACCAATGAGCAGTTCTTC CSASIPTLGTTNEQFF
TRBJ1-5 . . TRBV30 TGTGCCTGGAGGCGAAACATAGCGTATAGCAATCAGCCCCAGCATTTT CAWRRNIAYSNQPQHF
TRBJ1-6 . . TRBV7-3 TGTGCCAGCAGCTTAAACCCGGGTAATTCACCCCTCCACTTT CASSLNPGNSPLHF
TRBJ1-1 . TRBD1 TRBV18 TGTGCCAGCTCACCGGGACAGGGTGTGAACACTGAAGCTTTCTTT CASSPGQGVNTEAFF
TRBJ1-3 . TRBD1 TRBV24-1 TGTGCCACCAGTGATTTAGGACAGGGATGCCCTGGAAACACCATATATTTT CATSDLGQGCPGNTIYF
TRBJ2-3 . . TRBV24-1 TGTGCCACCAGACCCGGGAGCCCTAGCACAGATACGCAGTATTTT CATRPGSPSTDTQYF
TRBJ1-2 . TRBD1 TRBV7-9 TGTGCCAGCAGCTTACCCGACAGGGCGTCTTATGGCTACACCTTC CASSLPDRASYGYTF
TRBJ2-7 . . TRBV9 TGTGCCAGCAGCGCGTCCTTAGGGACAGAGCAGTACTTC CASSASLGTEQYF
TRBJ1-6 . . TRBV19 TGTGCCAGTAGTATGATCGGGGGGTCGTCCTATAATTCACCCCTCCACTTT CASSMIGGSSYNSPLHF
TRBJ1-2 . TRBD1 TRBV19 TGTGCCAGTAGTATGACAGGGGTCTATGGCTACACCTTC CASSMTGVYGYTF
TRBJ2-5 few TRBD1 TRBV27 TGTGCCAGCAGTGATACAGGGGGAAGTGAGACCCAGTACTTC CASSDTGGSETQYF
TRBJ1-6 . . TRBV11-2 TGTGCCAGCAGCCGAGATTTTCCACCCCTCCACTTT CASSRDFPPLHF
TRBJ2-6 . TRBD1 TRBV20-1 TGCAGTGCTAGTCCAGGGGGCCCGTCTGGGGCCAACGTCCTGACTTTC CSASPGGPSGANVLTF